Shown below are 30 T cell receptor beta chains from a single sample sequenced in a study of OX40 agonist ivuxolimab in advanced cancers. Library generation was performed with the immunoSEQ multiplex PCR assay. Imported from immuneACCESS, the table was reduced by TCRdb to in-frame sequences with V and J called. These copies leave out some clones; in studies compared against another copy, an unresolved V gene accounts for under half, and the cause of the remainder is not known. In all, the sample holds over 40,000 clones, and 80% to 85% of those were seen once. Together, the top ten hold 4.5% to 5.5% of the sample. The sequenced sample was CD4+ or CD8+ T cells sorted from blood, obtained in a trial of the OX40 agonist ivuxolimab. The receptor set was obtained from an adult with an advanced solid tumor such as melanoma, head and neck, liver or kidney cancer.

V is TRBV29-1 and J is TRBJ2-1, with 8 nucleotides matching TRBD2. The germline V gene has CDR1 SQVTM and CDR2 ANQGSEA. The CDR3 covers 14 residues. The ends lost 4 bases at V and 3 bases at J; junction bases unmatched: 5. CDR3 DNA: TGCAGCGTTGTGTCTCTAGCGGGCTACAATGAGCAGTTCTTC. Translated: CSVVSLAGYNEQFF.

This clone was observed a few times. The J gene is TRBJ1-2, the V gene TRBV7-2; D ambiguous. Germline assignment: CDR1 SGHTA and CDR2 FQGNSA. The CDR3 is made up of 15 amino acids. Trimming took 2 bases from V and 2 from J, leaving 12 bases between them. CDR3 region: CASSLFVAVNYGYTF. In DNA form, the CDR3 reads TGTGCCAGCAGCTTATTTGTGGCAGTCAACTATGGCTACACCTTC.

The chain employs TRBV5-4 and TRBJ1-1; TRBD1 is a possible D gene (5 bases). V was shortened by 0 bases and J by 2 bases, with 11 bases between the two germline ends. CDR1 is SGHNT, CDR2 YYREEE, per germline (reference sequence). There are 15 residues in the CDR3. This CDR3 is CASSLGGIYNTEAFF. Here the CDR3 DNA reads TGTGCCAGCAGCTTGGGGGGGATCTATAACACTGAAGCTTTCTTT.

This chain links TRBV7-2 with TRBJ2-7; D may correspond to TRBD1 or TRBD2 (6 bases each). This CDR3 region has 13 residues. Germline lookup yields CDR1 SGHTA and CDR2 FQGNSA. Trimming left V 1 base short and J 4 bases short, with 8 bases between. The CDR3 bases are TGTGCCAGCAGCTTAGGAGGGGGGTACGAGCAGTACTTC. It translates to CASSLGGGYEQYF.

V is TRBV12-5 and J is TRBJ2-7, with D perhaps matching TRBD2 (6 bases). The CDR3 is 14 amino acids. Trimming stripped 10 bases from V and 0 bases from J, with 16 bases between. CDR1 is LGHNT, CDR2 FRNRAP, per germline. CDR3 coding DNA: TGTGCTACCCTAATGGGGGGAGGCTCCTACGAGCAGTACTTC. Protein product: CATLMGGGSYEQYF. The entire variable domain, with the rest obtained from reference TRBV12-5 and TRBJ2-7, is as follows: DARVTQTPRHKVTEMGQEVTMRCQPILGHNTVFWYRQTMMQGLELLAYFRNRAPLDDSGMPKDRFSAEMPDATLATLKIQPSEPRDSAVYFCATLMGGGSYEQYFGPGTRLTVT.

V is TRBV7-2 and J is TRBJ2-7; 12 bases fit TRBD2. With 6 bases clipped from V and 4 bases from J, the junction kept 4 bases outside the gene matches. Germline V CDR1 and CDR2: SGHTA, FQGNSA. The CDR3 loop spans 14 amino acids. CDR3 amino acids: CASRSSGRGYEQYF. The CDR3 DNA sequence: TGTGCCAGCAGATCTAGCGGGAGGGGTTACGAGCAGTACTTC.

The chain employs TRBV7-3 and TRBJ1-1; D remains ambiguous. Trimming stripped 2 bases from V and 0 bases from J, with 10 bases between. This CDR3 is 15 amino acids long. Germline-derived CDR1 and CDR2 are SGHTA and FQGTGA. As DNA, the CDR3 is TGTGCCAGCAGCTTATCGCGAGGCGTGAACACTGAAGCTTTCTTT. It codes for CASSLSRGVNTEAFF.

The chain is built from TRBV11-3 and TRBJ2-5; 8 bases agree with TRBD1. The V segment lost 4 bases and the J segment 5 bases; nucleotides outside the gene matches: 9. This CDR3 has 15 amino acids. Germline V lookup: CDR1 SGHNT, CDR2 YENEEA. In DNA form, the CDR3 reads TGTGCCAGCAGCTCGATATCAGGGGGCGGTGAGACCCAGTACTTC. It encodes CASSSISGGGETQYF.

The V and J genes are TRBV2 and TRBJ2-1, with 7 bases fitting TRBD1. Unmatched junction bases numbered 9, after V lost 6 bases and J lost 4 bases. There are 15 residues in the CDR3. In germline, CDR1 is SNHLY, CDR2 FYNNEI. CDR3 sequence (DNA): TGTGCCAGCAGGAGGGACAGCGGCCAATACAATGAGCAGTTCTTC. This codes for CASRRDSGQYNEQFF.

This clone was seen a single time. The rearrangement links TRBV21-1 to TRBJ1-1. TRBV21-1 is classified as a pseudogene. The CDR3 loop spans 17 amino acids. In DNA, the CDR3 is TGTGCCAGCAGCAAGTCACCCCTAATTCACGGGCTCACAAAAGCTTTCTTT. Translated: CASSKSPLIHGLTKAFF.

DNA for the CDR3: TGTGCTAGTGGTTTGGGCACAGGGGGCGTTGGCTACACCTTC. This gives the protein CASGLGTGGVGYTF. This chain joins TRBV12-5 and TRBJ1-2, with 9 bases fitting TRBD1. The V gene's germline CDR1 is LGHNT and CDR2 FRNRAP. J gave up 7 bases and V 1 base, and 4 bases lay outside the gene matches. The CDR3 runs 14 residues.

The J gene is TRBJ2-1, the V gene TRBV11-3; no definite D call. This CDR3 contains 12 residues. CDR1 and CDR2 from the germline V gene are SGHNT and YENEEA. V was cut by 5 bases and J by 7 bases, with 9 bases left in between. In DNA form, the CDR3 reads TGTGCCAGCAGCCGAGTGCTAAATGAGCAGTTCTTC. Its protein is CASSRVLNEQFF.

The chain links TRBV13 to TRBJ2-3; 9 bases agree with TRBD2. The CDR3 loop spans 17 amino acids. With V trimmed by 6 bases and J by 2 bases, 12 bases remained unmatched. Per germline, CDR1 PRHDT and CDR2 FYEKMQ (reference sequence). DNA for the CDR3: TGTGCCAGCAGAGCGATTTCGGGACTAGCAAACACAGATACGCAGTATTTT. This encodes CASRAISGLANTDTQYF.

This CDR3 is CASSFREDQPQHF. CDR3 nucleotide sequence: TGTGCCAGCAGTTTCCGGGAGGATCAGCCCCAGCATTTT. The chain couples TRBV28 to TRBJ1-5, with D unresolved. The CDR3 spans 13 residues. Germline CDR1 MDHEN, CDR2 SYDVKM. The ends were cut back, 3 bases at V and 5 bases at J, with 8 bases in the middle.

The V gene is TRBV7-2, the J gene TRBJ1-1, with D uncertain. The CDR3 loop spans 14 amino acids. Per the germline V gene, CDR1 is SGHTA and CDR2 is FQGNSA. The V end lost 4 bases, the J end lost 0 bases, and 9 bases lay between the germline ends. For the CDR3, the DNA is TGTGCCAGCAGCTATGGAGGCATGAACACTGAAGCTTTCTTT. Encoded protein: CASSYGGMNTEAFF.

The rearrangement joins TRBV7-8 to TRBJ1-1; TRBD1 might be the D (6 bases). Germline lookup yields CDR1 SGHVS and CDR2 FQNEAQ. This CDR3 is 14 amino acids long. The germline V and J ends were trimmed by 2 bases and 5 bases, with 12 bases remaining between them. DNA for the CDR3: TGTGCCAGCAGCTTACGGGGGGCTGGGACTGAAGCTTTCTTT. Translating it yields CASSLRGAGTEAFF.

The rearrangement joins TRBV19 to TRBJ2-2; the D gene is possibly TRBD1 (5 bases). This CDR3 comprises 15 residues. Trimming shortened V by 1 base and J by 6 bases, and 12 bases separated the two germline ends. From germline, CDR1 is LNHDA and CDR2 SQIVND (reference sequence). The CDR3 DNA reads TGTGCCAGTAGTATAGGAGGTGGCAGGGCCGGGGAGCTGTTTTTT. This translates into CASSIGGGRAGELFF.

The genes are TRBV5-6 and TRBJ2-1; 7 positions match TRBD2. The germline V gene encodes CDR1 SGHDT and CDR2 YYEEEE. The CDR3 length is 16 residues. V lost 2 bases to trimming and J lost 6 bases; unmatched junction nucleotides: 11. CDR3: CASSFLPAGAGNEQFF. DNA of the CDR3: TGTGCCAGCAGCTTCCTTCCCGCGGGAGCAGGCAATGAGCAGTTCTTC. Using reference TRBV5-6 and TRBJ2-1 for the parts outside the CDR3, the full variable domain is DAGVTQSPTHLIKTRGQQVTLRCSPKSGHDTVSWYQQALGQGPQFIFQYYEEEERQRGNFPDRFSGHQFPNYSSELNVNALLLGDSALYLCASSFLPAGAGNEQFFGPGTRLTVL.

The CDR3 reads CASSLAGTSVDTQYF. As DNA, the CDR3 is TGTGCCAGCAGCTTAGCCGGGACTAGCGTTGATACGCAGTATTTT. The rearrangement links TRBV7-6 to TRBJ2-3, with TRBD2 identical over 10 bases. Germline V gene data show CDR1 as SGHVS and CDR2 as FNYEAQ. The junction had 3 bases not matched to a gene; V was cut back by 0 bases and J by 6 bases. This CDR3 region has 15 residues.

V usage is TRBV10-3 and J usage is TRBJ1-2; no definite D call. The V end was cut by 0 bases, the J end by 6 bases, with 5 bases between. From germline, CDR1 is ENHRY and CDR2 SYGVKD. This CDR3 contains 12 residues. CDR3 sequence reads: CAISESGNGYTF. The DNA for the CDR3 is TGTGCCATCAGTGAGTCCGGGAATGGCTACACCTTC.

This chain's CDR3 is CASSWGTGGYEQFF. Written as DNA, the CDR3 is TGTGCCAGCAGCTGGGGGACAGGGGGCTATGAGCAGTTCTTC. J is TRBJ2-1 and V is TRBV11-2, with 12 positions matching TRBD1. The germline V gene has CDR1 SGHAT and CDR2 FQNNGV. V shed 4 bases, J shed 8 bases, and the junction held 3 bases outside the gene matches. This CDR3 has 14 amino acids.

The V gene is TRBV25-1, the J gene TRBJ2-7; a possible D gene is TRBD1 (5 bases). Germline V CDR1 and CDR2: MGHDK, SYGVNS. The CDR3 covers 16 residues. The V gene lost 5 bases and the J gene lost 2 bases, with 19 bases spanning the gap. This CDR3 is CASSRARQGRPYEQYF. The CDR3 bases are TGTGCCAGCAGTAGAGCACGGCAGGGAAGGCCCTACGAGCAGTACTTC.

The chain recombines TRBV13 with TRBJ2-2; 12 positions match TRBD2. Germline V CDR1 and CDR2: PRHDT, FYEKMQ (reference sequence). Germline trimming cut 7 bases from V and 4 bases from J; bases unmatched to any gene: 10. This CDR3 comprises 17 residues. The CDR3 here is CASMEYLAGGGTGELFF. The CDR3 nucleotides read TGTGCCAGCATGGAATATCTAGCGGGAGGGGGCACCGGGGAGCTGTTTTTT.

This chain uses TRBV11-3 with TRBJ1-3; 7 bases are a match to TRBD1. This CDR3 comprises 15 residues. Germline trimming cut 4 bases from V and 4 bases from J; bases unmatched to any gene: 7. Germline-derived CDR1 and CDR2 are SGHNT and YENEEA. This chain's CDR3 is CASSSRQGEGNTIYF. The CDR3 DNA sequence: TGTGCCAGCAGCTCAAGACAGGGAGAAGGAAACACCATATATTTT.

This rearrangement joins TRBV5-8 to TRBJ2-1; 10 positions agree with TRBD1. Germline CDR1 reads SGHTS; CDR2 reads YDEGEE. This CDR3 has 16 residues. The junction had 11 bases not matched to a gene; V was cut back by 4 bases and J by 7 bases. The CDR3: CASSRARGTGANEQFF. CDR3 coding DNA: TGTGCCAGCAGCCGGGCTCGGGGGACAGGGGCTAATGAGCAGTTCTTC.

This chain joins TRBV18 and TRBJ2-2, with 15 nucleotides matching TRBD2. V trimming: 1 base; J trimming: 2 bases; junction bases outside the gene matches: 5. CDR3 length: 19 residues. From germline, CDR1 is KGHSH and CDR2 LQKENI. The chain's CDR3 is CASSPRRTSGRANTGELFF. CDR3 coding DNA: TGTGCCAGCTCACCACGTCGGACTAGCGGGAGGGCTAACACCGGGGAGCTGTTTTTT.

The chain carries TRBV29-1 and TRBJ2-7; possibly TRBD2 for D (6 bases). This CDR3 contains 12 residues. V lost 7 bases and J 2 bases, leaving 12 bases between the germline ends. CDR1 is SQVTM, CDR2 ANQGSEA, per germline. CDR3 residues: CSAKLAAYEQYF. The CDR3, as DNA: TGCAGCGCAAAACTAGCAGCCTACGAGCAGTACTTC.

This clone has a handful of counts. The chain employs TRBV4-3 and TRBJ1-6; D is unclear. The germline V gene has CDR1 LGHNA and CDR2 YSLEER. V was cut by 3 bases and J by 5 bases, with 8 bases left in between. The CDR3 length is 14 residues. CDR3 loop: CASSQGENNSPLHF. CDR3 coding DNA: TGCGCCAGCAGCCAGGGAGAAAATAATTCACCCCTCCACTTT.

This clone is deemed medium-sized (0.01 to 0.1%). V and J are TRBV29-1 and TRBJ2-1; D possibly corresponds to TRBD2 (6 bases). V lost 6 bases to trimming and J lost 2 bases, with 17 bases between them. CDR3 length: 15 residues. Germline lookup yields CDR1 SQVTM and CDR2 ANQGSEA. This CDR3 is CSVALGGITYNEQFF. The CDR3 region has the DNA TGCAGCGTGGCTTTAGGCGGGATTACCTACAATGAGCAGTTCTTC.

The gene calls are TRBV2 and TRBJ2-1; the D call may be TRBD1 or TRBD2 (6 bases each). Trimming removed 3 bases at V and 6 bases at J, with 21 bases between. CDR1 and CDR2 (germline): SNHLY, FYNNEI. The CDR3 runs to 17 residues. The CDR3, as DNA: TGTGCCAGCAGTGACCCGGGACAATGGGAGGCCATCAATGAGCAGTTCTTC. Protein: CASSDPGQWEAINEQFF.